The T cell receptor beta chain described here comes from a study of PD-1 blockade in mismatch repair-deficient tumors (dated by TCRdb to about 2017). In the study overall: Between late 2013 and 2016, the trial enrolled approximately 90 consecutive patients with roughly twelve types of mismatch repair-deficient cancer, all of whom had received prior treatment and were progressing. Tumor-associated T cell clones were tracked in the peripheral blood of patients responding to PD-1 blockade by deep sequencing of TCR CDR3 regions. Findings and caveats that apply to the study as a whole: Rapid expansion after pembrolizumab followed by contraction, generally before radiologic responses, was shown by tumor-resident clones, which were often undetectable in blood before treatment.

The junction shows trimming of 5 bases on V and 3 bases on J, and the gene matches do not reach 2 bases of it. The CDR3 measures 13 amino acids from cysteine to phenylalanine. This entry keeps only the CDR3 DNA: 39 bases, framed from base 1. For CDR1 and CDR2, the germline V gene lists MNHNS and SASEGT. Library generation was performed with the immunoSEQ multiplex PCR assay. TCRdb holds this immuneACCESS table with in-frame rearrangements only. Some clones are missing; in checked studies, unresolved V genes explain under half, and the rest has no known cause. The sample records 40,000 or so clones, roughly 80% of which are singletons. Together, the top ten hold 22% of the sample. Of note for this clone: This clone's antigen is unknown. The sample holds no much larger clone one base away, and base qualities are not on file.

Mismatch repair deficiency in every enrolled patient was established by polymerase chain reaction or immunohistochemistry. TCR sequencing was performed for a few patients who responded to pembrolizumab therapy. Pembrolizumab PD-1 blockade was prospectively tested in advanced mismatch repair-deficient cancers, regardless of tissue of origin, in the phase II trial. Peripheral blood T cell samples were gathered serially, both before PD-1 blockade started and at multiple time points afterward. Blood sampling time points were reported as weeks after the first dose of pembrolizumab. The rearranged chain carries TRBV6-1 and TRBJ2-7, and 9 junctional nucleotides match TRBD1. The receptor was isolated from an adult with mismatch repair-deficient cancer. This material consisted of peripheral blood, taken 4 weeks after starting pembrolizumab. The CDR3 protein sequence reads: CASSWGQGYEQYF. The DNA is as follows: TGTGCCAGCAGTTGGGGACAGGGCTACGAGCAGTACTTC.